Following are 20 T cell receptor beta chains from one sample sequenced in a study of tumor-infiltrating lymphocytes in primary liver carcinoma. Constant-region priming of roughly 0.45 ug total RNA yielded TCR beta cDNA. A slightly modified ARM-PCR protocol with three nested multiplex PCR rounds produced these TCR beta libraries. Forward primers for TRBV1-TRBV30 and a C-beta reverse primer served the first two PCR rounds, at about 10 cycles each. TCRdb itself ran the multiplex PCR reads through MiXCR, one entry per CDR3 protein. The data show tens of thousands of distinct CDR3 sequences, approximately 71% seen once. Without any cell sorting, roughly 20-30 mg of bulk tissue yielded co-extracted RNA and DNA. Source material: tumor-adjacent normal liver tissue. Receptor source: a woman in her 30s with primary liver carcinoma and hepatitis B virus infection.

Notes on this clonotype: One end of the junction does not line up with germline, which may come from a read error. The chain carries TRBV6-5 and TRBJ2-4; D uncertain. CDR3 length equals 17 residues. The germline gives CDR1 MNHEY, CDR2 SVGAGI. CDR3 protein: CAISPGPGLFAKNNQYF. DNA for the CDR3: TGTGCCATCAGTCCCGGTCCCGGCTTGTTTGCCAAAAACAATCAGTACTTC.

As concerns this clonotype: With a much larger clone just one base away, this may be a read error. The CDR3 loop is CAGSLGLGGVGGKGNEQFF. The CDR3 bases are TGTGCCGGCAGCTTGGGGCTGGGAGGGGTGGGCGGGAAAGGGAATGAGCAGTTCTTC. V and J are TRBV11-2 and TRBJ2-1; 7 nucleotides align to TRBD2. Germline V gene sequence: CDR1 SGHAT, CDR2 FQNNGV. This CDR3 has 19 amino acids.

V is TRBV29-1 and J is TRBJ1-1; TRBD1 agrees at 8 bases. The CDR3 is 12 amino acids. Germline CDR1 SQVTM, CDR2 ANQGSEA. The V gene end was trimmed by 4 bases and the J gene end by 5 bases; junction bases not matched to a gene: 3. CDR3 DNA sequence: TGCAGCGTTGTGAGGACAGGGACTGAAGCTTTCTTT. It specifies CSVVRTGTEAFF.

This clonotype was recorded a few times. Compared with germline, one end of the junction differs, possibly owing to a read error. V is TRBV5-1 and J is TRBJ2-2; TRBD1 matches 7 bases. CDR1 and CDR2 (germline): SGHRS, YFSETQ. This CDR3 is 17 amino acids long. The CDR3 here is CTSSLGHRDRAAGEPFF. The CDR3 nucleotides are TGCACCAGCAGCTTGGGCCACCGGGACAGAGCGGCCGGGGAGCCGTTTTTT.

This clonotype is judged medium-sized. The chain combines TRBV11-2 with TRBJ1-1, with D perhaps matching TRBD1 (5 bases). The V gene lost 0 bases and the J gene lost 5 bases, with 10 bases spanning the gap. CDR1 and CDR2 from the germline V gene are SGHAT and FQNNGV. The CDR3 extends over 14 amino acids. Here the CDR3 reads CASSLDRGRTEAFF. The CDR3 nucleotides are TGTGCCAGCAGCTTAGATAGGGGTCGGACTGAAGCTTTCTTT. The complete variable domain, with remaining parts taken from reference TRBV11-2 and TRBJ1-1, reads EAGVAQSPRYKIIEKRQSVAFWCNPISGHATLYWYQQILGQGPKLLIQFQNNGVVDDSQLPKDRFSAERLKGVDSTLKIQPAKLEDSAVYLCASSLDRGRTEAFFGQGTRLTVV.

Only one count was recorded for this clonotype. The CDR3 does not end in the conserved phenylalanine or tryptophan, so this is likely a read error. The CDR3 loop reads CAISPGMVAFL. CDR3 bases: TGTGCCATCAGCCCAGGGATGGTGGCTTTCTTG. The chain uses TRBV11-2 and TRBJ1-1, with TRBD1 as a possible D gene (5 bases). Germline lookup yields CDR1 SGHAT and CDR2 FQNNGV. The CDR3 has 11 amino acids.

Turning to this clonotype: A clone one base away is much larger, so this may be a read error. The CDR3 loop is CASSTAFGIDTQYF. The CDR3 bases are TGTGCCAGCAGTACAGCCTTTGGCATAGATACGCAGTATTTT. The J gene is TRBJ2-3, the V gene TRBV28; D not resolved. The CDR3 is 14 amino acids. Trimming stripped 5 bases from V and 5 bases from J, with 14 bases between. Germline-derived CDR1 and CDR2 are MDHEN and SYDVKM. Using reference TRBV28 and TRBJ2-3 for the parts outside the CDR3, the full variable domain is DVKVTQSSRYLVKRTGEKVFLECVQDMDHENMFWYRQDPGLGLRLIYFSYDVKMKEKGDIPEGYSVSREKKERFSLILESASTNQTSMYLCASSTAFGIDTQYFGPGTRLTVL.

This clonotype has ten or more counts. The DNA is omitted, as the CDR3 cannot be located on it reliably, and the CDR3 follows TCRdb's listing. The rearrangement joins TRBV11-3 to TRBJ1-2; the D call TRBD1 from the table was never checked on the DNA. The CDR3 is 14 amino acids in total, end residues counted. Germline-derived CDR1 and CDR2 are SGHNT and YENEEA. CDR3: CTSSQGTALYGCTF.

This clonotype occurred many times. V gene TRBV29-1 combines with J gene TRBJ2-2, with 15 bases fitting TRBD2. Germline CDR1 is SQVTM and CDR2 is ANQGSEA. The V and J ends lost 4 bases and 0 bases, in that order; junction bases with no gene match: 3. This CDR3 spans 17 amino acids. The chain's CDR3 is CSVAGTSGRPNTGELFF. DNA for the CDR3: TGCAGCGTTGCGGGGACTAGCGGGAGGCCGAACACCGGGGAGCTGTTTTTT.

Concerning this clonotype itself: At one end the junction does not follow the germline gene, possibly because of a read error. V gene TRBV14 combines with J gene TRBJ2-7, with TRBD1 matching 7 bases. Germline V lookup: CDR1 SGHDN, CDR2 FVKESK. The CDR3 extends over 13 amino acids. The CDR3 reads CTSSQVGGGEQYF. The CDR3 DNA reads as TGTACCAGCAGCCAAGTAGGGGGCGGAGAACAGTACTTC.

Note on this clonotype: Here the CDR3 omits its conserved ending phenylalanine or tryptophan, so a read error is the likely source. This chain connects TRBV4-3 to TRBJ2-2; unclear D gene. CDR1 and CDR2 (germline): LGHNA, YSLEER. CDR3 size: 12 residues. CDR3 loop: CPSRHGTGELFY. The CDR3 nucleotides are TGTCCCAGCAGACATGGCACCGGGGAGCTGTTTTAT.

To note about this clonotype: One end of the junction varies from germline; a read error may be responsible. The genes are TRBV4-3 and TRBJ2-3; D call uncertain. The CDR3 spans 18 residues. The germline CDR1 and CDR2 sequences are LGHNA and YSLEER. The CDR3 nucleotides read TGCGCCAGCAGCCAGTCGGTCTGGCTGGGTAACCCCGATGATACACAGTATTTT. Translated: CASSQSVWLGNPDDTQYF.

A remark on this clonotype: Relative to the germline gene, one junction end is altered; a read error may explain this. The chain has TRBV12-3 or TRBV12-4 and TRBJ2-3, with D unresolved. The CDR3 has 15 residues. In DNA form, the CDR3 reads TGTGCCAGATGTTTCCGTGGGATACGCACCGATACGCAGTATTTT. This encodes CARCFRGIRTDTQYF.

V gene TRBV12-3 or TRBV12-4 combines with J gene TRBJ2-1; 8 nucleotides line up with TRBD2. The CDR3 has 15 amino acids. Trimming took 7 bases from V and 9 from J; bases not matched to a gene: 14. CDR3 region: CASTLSGTSGLEQFF. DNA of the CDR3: TGTGCCAGCACTCTGTCCGGAACTAGCGGACTTGAGCAGTTCTTC.

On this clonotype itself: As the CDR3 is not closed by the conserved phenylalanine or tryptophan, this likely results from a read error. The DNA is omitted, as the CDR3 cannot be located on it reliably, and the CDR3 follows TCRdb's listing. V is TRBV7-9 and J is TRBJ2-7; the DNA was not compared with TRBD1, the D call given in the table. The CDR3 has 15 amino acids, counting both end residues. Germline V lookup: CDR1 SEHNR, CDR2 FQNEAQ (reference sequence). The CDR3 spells CANSLSGTGSNERYY.

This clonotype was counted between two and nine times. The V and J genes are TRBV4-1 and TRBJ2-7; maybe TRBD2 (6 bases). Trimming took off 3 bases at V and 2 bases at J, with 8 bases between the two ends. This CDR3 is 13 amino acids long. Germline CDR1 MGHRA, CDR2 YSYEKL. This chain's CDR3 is CASSQGGAYEQYF. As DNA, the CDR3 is TGCGCCAGCAGCCAGGGGGGAGCCTACGAGCAGTACTTC.

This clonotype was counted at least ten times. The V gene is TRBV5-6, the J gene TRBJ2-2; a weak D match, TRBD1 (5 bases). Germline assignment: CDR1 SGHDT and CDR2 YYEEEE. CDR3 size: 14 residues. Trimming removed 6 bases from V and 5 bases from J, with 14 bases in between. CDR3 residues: CASTYRMRTGELFF. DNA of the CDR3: TGTGCCAGCACCTACAGGATGCGGACCGGGGAGCTGTTTTTT. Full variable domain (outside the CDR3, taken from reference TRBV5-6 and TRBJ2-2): DAGVTQSPTHLIKTRGQQVTLRCSPKSGHDTVSWYQQALGQGPQFIFQYYEEEERQRGNFPDRFSGHQFPNYSSELNVNALLLGDSALYLCASTYRMRTGELFFGEGSRLTVL.

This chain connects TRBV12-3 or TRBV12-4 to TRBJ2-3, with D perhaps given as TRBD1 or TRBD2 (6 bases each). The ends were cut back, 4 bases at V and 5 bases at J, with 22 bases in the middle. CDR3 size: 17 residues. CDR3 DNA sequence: TGTGCCAGCAGTTCGCCGACAGGAACTAGCTTGAAAGATACGCAGTATTTT. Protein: CASSSPTGTSLKDTQYF.

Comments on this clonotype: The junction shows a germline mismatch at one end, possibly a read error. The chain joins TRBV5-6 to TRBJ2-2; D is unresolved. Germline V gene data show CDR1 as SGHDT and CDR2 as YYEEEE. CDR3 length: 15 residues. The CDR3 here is CTSDLAPRVTGELFF. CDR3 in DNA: TGTACCAGCGACTTGGCACCCAGAGTCACCGGAGAGCTGTTTTTT.

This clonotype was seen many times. In DNA form, the CDR3 reads TGCGCCAGCAGTGACTTACTCGCGCCAGATACGCAGTATTTT. It translates to CASSDLLAPDTQYF. The V and J genes are TRBV10-2 and TRBJ2-3; D ambiguous. CDR3 size: 14 residues. CDR1 and CDR2 (germline): WSHSY, SAAADI. V lost 3 bases and J 4 bases, leaving 11 bases between the germline ends.